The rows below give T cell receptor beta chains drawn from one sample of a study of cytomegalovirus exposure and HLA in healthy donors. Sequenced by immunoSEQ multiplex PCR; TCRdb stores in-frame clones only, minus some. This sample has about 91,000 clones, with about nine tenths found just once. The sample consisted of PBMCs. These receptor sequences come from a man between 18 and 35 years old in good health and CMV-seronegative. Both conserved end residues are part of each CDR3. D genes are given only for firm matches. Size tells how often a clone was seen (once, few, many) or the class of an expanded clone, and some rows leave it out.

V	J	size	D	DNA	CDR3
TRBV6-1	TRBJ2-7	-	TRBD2	TGTGCCAGCAGCCCAGCGGGAGGCGAGCAGTACTTC	CASSPAGGEQYF
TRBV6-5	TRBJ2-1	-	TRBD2	TGTGCCAGCAGTTCCTTAGCGGGAGTGGTTGTGAATGAGCAGTTCTTC	CASSSLAGVVVNEQFF
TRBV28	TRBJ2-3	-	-	TGTGCCAGCAGACCGTACGAGGGAGGCAGGACAGATACGCAGTATTTT	CASRPYEGGRTDTQYF
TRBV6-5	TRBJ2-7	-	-	TGTGCCAGCAGGAAAAGACAGGTTTCCTACGAGCAGTACTTC	CASRKRQVSYEQYF
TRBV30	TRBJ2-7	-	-	TGTGCCTGGAGTGAAGGGGGTCCCGCATACGAGCAGTACTTC	CAWSEGGPAYEQYF
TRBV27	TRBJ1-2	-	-	TGTGCCAGCAGCCTACAGGGAACGGGCGGCTACACCTTC	CASSLQGTGGYTF
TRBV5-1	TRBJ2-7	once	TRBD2	TGCGCCAGCAGCCCGGGGGCTTGGCTAGCGGGAGGCCGCCGGGACGAGCAGTACTTC	CASSPGAWLAGGRRDEQYF
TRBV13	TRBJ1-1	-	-	TGTGCCAGCAGCTTAGTGCGGAGGGCGGACACTGAAGCTTTCTTT	CASSLVRRADTEAFF
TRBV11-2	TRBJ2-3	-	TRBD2	TGTGCCAGCAGCCGACTAGCGGGAGATGGTACGCAGTATTTT	CASSRLAGDGTQYF
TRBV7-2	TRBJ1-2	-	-	TGTGCCAGCAGCCTTATCTCGGGGGGCTACACCTTC	CASSLISGGYTF
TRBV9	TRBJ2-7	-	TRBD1	TGTGCCAGCAGCGGAGATCCGGGACAGCGAGCCTACGAGCAGTACTTC	CASSGDPGQRAYEQYF
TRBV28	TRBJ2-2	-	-	TGTGCCAGTCTACAGGGTGGGACCGGGGAGCTGTTTTTT	CASLQGGTGELFF
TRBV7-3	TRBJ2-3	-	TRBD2	TGTGCCAGCAGCTTAACGGCCCGGACTAGCGGATCCTCAGATACGCAGTATTTT	CASSLTARTSGSSDTQYF
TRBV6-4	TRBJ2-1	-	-	TGTGCCAGCAGTGACTCGGCTAGCCGTGAGCAGTTCTTC	CASSDSASREQFF
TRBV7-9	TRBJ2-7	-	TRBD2	TGTGCCAGCAGCTTAGCGGGAGGGCCCTACGAGCAGTACTTC	CASSLAGGPYEQYF
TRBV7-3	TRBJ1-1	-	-	TGTGCCAGCAGCTTAAGGTCGGGCACTGAAGCTTTCTTT	CASSLRSGTEAFF
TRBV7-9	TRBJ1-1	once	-	TGTGCCAGCAGCTTCGCAGGGATTGACACTGAAGCTTTCTTT	CASSFAGIDTEAFF
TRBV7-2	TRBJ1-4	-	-	TGTGCCAGCAGCTTAGAGGCAGGGATTGGTGAAAAACTGTTTTTT	CASSLEAGIGEKLFF
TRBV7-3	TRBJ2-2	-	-	TGTGCCAGCAGCTTAATGGAGGGAAGAGGGACCGGGGAGCTGTTTTTT	CASSLMEGRGTGELFF
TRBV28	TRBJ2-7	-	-	TGTGCCAGCAGCCCTAGTACCTACGAGCAGTACTTC	CASSPSTYEQYF
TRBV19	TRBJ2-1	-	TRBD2	TGTGCCAGTAGTATAAGGAGGACTAGCGGGAAACACAATGAGCAGTTCTTC	CASSIRRTSGKHNEQFF
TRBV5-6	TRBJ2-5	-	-	TGTGCCAGCAGCTTCGAACGGGAGCAGTACTTC	CASSFEREQYF
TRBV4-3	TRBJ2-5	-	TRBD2	TGCGCCAGCAGCCAAGATCGCGGGGGTTGGAGAGAGACCCAGTACTTC	CASSQDRGGWRETQYF
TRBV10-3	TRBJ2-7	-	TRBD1	TGTGCCATCACCATAGACAGGGCCTCCTACGAGCAGTACTTC	CAITIDRASYEQYF
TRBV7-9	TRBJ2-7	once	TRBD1	TGTGCCAGCAGCTTGGCCACAACAGGGGGGAGCTACGAGCAGTACTTC	CASSLATTGGSYEQYF
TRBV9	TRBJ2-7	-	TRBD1	TGTGCCAGCAGCGCCGGGACAGGGACCTACGAGCAGTACTTC	CASSAGTGTYEQYF
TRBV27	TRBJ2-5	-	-	TGTGCCAGCAGTTTATCGGCAGTGTACCAAGAGACCCAGTACTTC	CASSLSAVYQETQYF
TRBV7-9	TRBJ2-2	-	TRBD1	TGTGCCAGCAGTCGGCGTAGGGACGGGGACAGTTCTACAAAGGAGCTGTTTTTT	CASSRRRDGDSSTKELFF
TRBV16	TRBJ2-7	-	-	TGTGCCAGCAGCCACCTCGGAGACCCAGGGGCCTACGAGCAGTACTTC	CASSHLGDPGAYEQYF
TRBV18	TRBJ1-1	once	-	TGTGCCAGCTCACCTGGGACTTCTACTGAAGCTTTCTTT	CASSPGTSTEAFF
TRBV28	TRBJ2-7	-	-	TGTGCCAGCAGTTTGGGAGACGCCCGCGGGGAGCAGTACTTC	CASSLGDARGEQYF
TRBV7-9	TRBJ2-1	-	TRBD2	TGTGCCAGCAGTCATAGCGGGAGGTTCGATGAGCAGTTCTTC	CASSHSGRFDEQFF
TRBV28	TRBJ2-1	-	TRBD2	TGTGCCAGCAGTTTCCCGACTAGCGGGAAGGGCAATGAGCAGTTCTTC	CASSFPTSGKGNEQFF
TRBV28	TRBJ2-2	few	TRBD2	TGTGCCAGCACCTATCGGGGGGGCGGGGAGCTGTTTTTT	CASTYRGGGELFF
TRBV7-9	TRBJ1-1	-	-	TGTGCCAGCAGCTCCGCCGGGACATCGAACACTGAAGCTTTCTTT	CASSSAGTSNTEAFF
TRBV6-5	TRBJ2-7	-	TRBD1	TGTGCCAGCAGCCGACAGGGGAAACACTACGAGCAGTACTTC	CASSRQGKHYEQYF
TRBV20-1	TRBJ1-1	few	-	TGCAGTGCTAGATTGGACAGACGGGCTTTCTTT	CSARLDRRAFF
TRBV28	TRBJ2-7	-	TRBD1	TGTGCCAGCAGCTCGACAGGGGGTATCTCCTACGAGCAGTACTTC	CASSSTGGISYEQYF
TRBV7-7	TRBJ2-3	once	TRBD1	TGTGCTAGCAGCTTATTCCAGGGGGCCAGCACAGATACGCAGTATTTT	CASSLFQGASTDTQYF
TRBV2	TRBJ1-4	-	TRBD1	TGTGCCAGCATCCCCCTGACAGGGCGCGGGGAAAAACTGTTTTTT	CASIPLTGRGEKLFF
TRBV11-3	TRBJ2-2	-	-	TGTGCCAGCAGCTTAGGCGGGGTCAACACCGGGGAGCTGTTTTTT	CASSLGGVNTGELFF